This T cell receptor (beta chain) came from a study of beta chain features in type 1 diabetes (dated by TCRdb to the late 2010s). Notes on the research overall: Mean age, gender distribution, total cell number and subset yield did not differ between patients and healthy donors. A total of about 100,000,000 sorted cells were examined across all samples, and RNA yield correlated strongly with the number of cells per subset. The study compared the TCRB repertoires of sorted circulating CD4+ T cell subsets in recently diagnosed type 1 diabetes patients with those in matched healthy donors. Whereas all 30 or so donors provided naive and central memory subsets, regulatory and stem cell-like memory subsets were isolated from just 8 patients and roughly eight healthy donors. What the research found in general, with its limitations: Fewer insertions and more nucleotide deletions at VDJ recombination sites were observed in patients with type 1 diabetes, implying thymic rearrangement abnormalities. Only small numbers of individuals were included in the HLA sub-analyses, which left unresolved whether HLA type had any influence on TCRB rearrangement. Naive, central memory and regulatory TCRB repertoires appeared to be more alike among patients than among healthy donors. PCR may preferentially amplify shorter templates, but because patient and control samples were amplified and corrected together, any resulting skew would affect both groups equally. Because cDNA rather than genomic DNA was sequenced, highly expressing activated cells could have been over-represented, although no difference in activation and CD3 levels was found between groups. A moderate but significant shortening of TCRB CDR3 length was observed in type 1 diabetes patients in all four CD4+ subsets.

The entire isolated RNA was reverse transcribed using the High Capacity cDNA Reverse Transcription Kit, and thus expressed TCRB transcripts were sequenced. Deep immunoSEQ sequencing was performed on naive, central memory and regulatory T cell samples, with an average of about 3.57 million total reads per sample. Sorted cells were lysed in RLT buffer, and RNA was extracted using DNase-treated RNeasy Micro or Mini kits according to cell number. Each cell subset was processed separately to prevent cross-contamination, with patient and healthy donor samples processed together. Using the immunoSEQ multiplex PCR, TCRB sequences were amplified from cDNA into 87-bp fragments spanning the CDR3 region. Amplicons were sequenced on the Illumina HiSeq platform. The paper's data handling went like this. PCR bias was computationally corrected using synthetic template baselines, reads within Hamming distance 2 were collapsed, and singletons that could not be merged were discarded. Reads were aligned to IMGT to assign V, D and J genes, CDR3 length, and insertions or deletions at six rearrangement sites. Within each subset, clonotype counts were normalized to sorted cell number, and only after that were true diversity and Gini coefficients computed with the tcR R package. The overlap coefficient, calculated on TCRB nucleotide sequences, was used to quantify repertoire sharing. Out-of-frame TCRB sequences from naive cells were analyzed as a proxy for the pre-selection repertoire. TCRdb provides this immuneACCESS table in a form limited to in-frame rearrangements. Some clones are lacking; in checked studies, under half of them reflect an unresolved V gene, and why the rest are absent is not known. Clone size and the V and J calls come from that table; the DNA yielded D and trimming. For this sample there are 330,000 or so clones; around a fifth appear just once. Clones ranked in the top ten supply 0.035% to 0.05% of the sample.

From its cysteine to its phenylalanine, the CDR3 spans 17 amino acids. Only CDR3 DNA remains: 51 bases, in frame from the first base. Sequences PRHDT (CDR1) and FYEKMQ (CDR2) are obtained from the germline V gene (reference sequence). Relative to germline, V is missing 4 bases and J is missing 6 bases, with 12 bases of the junction outside any gene match. Note on this clone: This clone's antigen is unknown. The sample holds no much larger clone one base away, and base qualities are not on file.

A single peripheral blood draw of approximately 120 mL on average was collected from each donor into heparinised tubes. Using a panel that included CD45RO, CCR7, CD25, CD127, CD95 and CD27, naive, central memory, regulatory and stem cell-like memory CD4+ T cells were sorted on a BD FACSAria II. A purity above 98% was achieved for all sorted populations. PBMCs were isolated right away by Lymphoprep density gradient centrifugation and were stained directly, without culture. So that batch effects would be minimized, each experiment stained and sorted samples in pairs, pairing one healthy donor with one patient.

The receptor's source is a woman between 18 and 29 years old in good health. The chain employs TRBV13 and TRBJ2-2, and 9 junction bases match TRBD1. Sequencing was carried out using naive CD4+ T cells from blood. In the paper's terms, the cell subset or site label means: true naive CD4+ T cells. The DNA sequence reads TGTGCCAGCAGCTCCACTTGGGACAGGGAAATGTCCGGGGAGCTGTTTTTT. Its protein product is CASSSTWDREMSGELFF.